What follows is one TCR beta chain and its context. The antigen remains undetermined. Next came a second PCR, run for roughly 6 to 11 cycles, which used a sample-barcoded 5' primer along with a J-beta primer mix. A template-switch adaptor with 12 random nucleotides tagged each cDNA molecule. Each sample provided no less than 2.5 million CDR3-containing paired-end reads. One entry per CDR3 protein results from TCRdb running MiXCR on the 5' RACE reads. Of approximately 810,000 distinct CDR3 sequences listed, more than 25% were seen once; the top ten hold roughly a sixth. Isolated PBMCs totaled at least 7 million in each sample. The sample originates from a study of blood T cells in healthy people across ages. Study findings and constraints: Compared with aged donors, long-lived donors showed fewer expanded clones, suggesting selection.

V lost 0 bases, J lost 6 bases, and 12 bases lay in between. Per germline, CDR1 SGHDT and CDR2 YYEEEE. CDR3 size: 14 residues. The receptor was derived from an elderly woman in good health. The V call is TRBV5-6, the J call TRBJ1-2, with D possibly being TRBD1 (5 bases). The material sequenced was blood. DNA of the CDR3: TGTGCCAGCAGCTTGGGAAGCGCGGGGCATGGCTACACCTTC. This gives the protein CASSLGSAGHGYTF.